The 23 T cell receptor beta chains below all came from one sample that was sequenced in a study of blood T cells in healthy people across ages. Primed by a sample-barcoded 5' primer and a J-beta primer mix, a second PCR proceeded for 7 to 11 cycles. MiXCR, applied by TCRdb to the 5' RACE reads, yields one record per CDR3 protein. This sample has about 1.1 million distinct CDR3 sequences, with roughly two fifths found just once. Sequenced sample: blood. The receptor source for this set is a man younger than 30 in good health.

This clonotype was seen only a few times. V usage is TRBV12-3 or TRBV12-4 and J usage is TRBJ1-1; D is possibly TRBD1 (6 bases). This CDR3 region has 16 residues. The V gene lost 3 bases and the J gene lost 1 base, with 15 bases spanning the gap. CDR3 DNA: TGTGCCAGCAGTTTCGTCGGGGGGCGGGGGAACACTGAAGCTTTCTTT. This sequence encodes CASSFVGGRGNTEAFF.

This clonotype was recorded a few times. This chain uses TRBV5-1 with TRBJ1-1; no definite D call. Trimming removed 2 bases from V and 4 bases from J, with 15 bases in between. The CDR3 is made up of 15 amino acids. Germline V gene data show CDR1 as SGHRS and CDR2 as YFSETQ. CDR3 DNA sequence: TGCGCCAGCAGCTTCGCTAGCGGGGAGGGCACTGAAGCTTTCTTT. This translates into CASSFASGEGTEAFF.

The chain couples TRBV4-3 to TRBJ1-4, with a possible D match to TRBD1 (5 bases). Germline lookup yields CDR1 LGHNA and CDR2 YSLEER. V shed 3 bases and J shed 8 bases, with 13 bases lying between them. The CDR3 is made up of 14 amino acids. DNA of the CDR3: TGCGCCAGCAGCCACGGGCTAGGGACGGAAAAACTGTTTTTT. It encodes CASSHGLGTEKLFF.

For the CDR3, the DNA is TGTGCCAGCAGCTTAACGGCTGGGAGTCCTGAGCAGTTCTTC. This encodes CASSLTAGSPEQFF. J is TRBJ2-1 and V is TRBV11-1, with a possible D match to TRBD2 (5 bases). V lost 2 bases to trimming and J lost 9 bases, with 14 bases between them. The CDR3 is made up of 14 amino acids. CDR1 and CDR2 from the germline V gene are SGHAT and FQDESV (reference sequence).

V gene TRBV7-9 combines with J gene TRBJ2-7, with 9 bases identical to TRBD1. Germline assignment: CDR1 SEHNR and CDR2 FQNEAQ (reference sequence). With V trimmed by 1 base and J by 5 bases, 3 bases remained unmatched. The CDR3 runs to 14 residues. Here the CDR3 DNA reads TGTGCCAGCAGCTTAGACAGGGGGCGAGACGAGCAGTACTTC. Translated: CASSLDRGRDEQYF.

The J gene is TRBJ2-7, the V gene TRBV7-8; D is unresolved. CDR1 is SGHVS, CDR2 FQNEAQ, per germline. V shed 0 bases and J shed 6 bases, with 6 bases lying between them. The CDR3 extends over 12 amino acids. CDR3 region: CASSLAAREQYF. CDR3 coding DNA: TGTGCCAGCAGCTTAGCCGCTCGCGAGCAGTACTTC. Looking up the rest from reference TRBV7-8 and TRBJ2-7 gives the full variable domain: GAGVSQSPRYKVAKRGQDVALRCDPISGHVSLFWYQQALGQGPEFLTYFQNEAQLDKSGLPSDRFFAERPEGSVSTLKIQRTQQEDSAVYLCASSLAAREQYFGPGTRLTVT.

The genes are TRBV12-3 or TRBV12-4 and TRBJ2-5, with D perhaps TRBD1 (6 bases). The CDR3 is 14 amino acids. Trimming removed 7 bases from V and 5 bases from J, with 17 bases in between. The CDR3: CASTLAGATETQYF. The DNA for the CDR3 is TGTGCCAGCACTTTGGCAGGGGCTACGGAGACCCAGTACTTC.

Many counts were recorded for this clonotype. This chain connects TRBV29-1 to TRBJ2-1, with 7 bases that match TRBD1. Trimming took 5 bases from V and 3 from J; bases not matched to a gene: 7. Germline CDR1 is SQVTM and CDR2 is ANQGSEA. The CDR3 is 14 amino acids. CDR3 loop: CSVWVGQVYNEQFF. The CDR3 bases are TGCAGCGTTTGGGTAGGACAGGTCTACAATGAGCAGTTCTTC.

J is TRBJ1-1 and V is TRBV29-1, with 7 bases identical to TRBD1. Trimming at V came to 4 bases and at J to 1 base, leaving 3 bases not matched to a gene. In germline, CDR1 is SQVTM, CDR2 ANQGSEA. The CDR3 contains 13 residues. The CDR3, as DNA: TGCAGCGTTGTAAGACAGGGGAACACTGAAGCTTTCTTT. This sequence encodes CSVVRQGNTEAFF.

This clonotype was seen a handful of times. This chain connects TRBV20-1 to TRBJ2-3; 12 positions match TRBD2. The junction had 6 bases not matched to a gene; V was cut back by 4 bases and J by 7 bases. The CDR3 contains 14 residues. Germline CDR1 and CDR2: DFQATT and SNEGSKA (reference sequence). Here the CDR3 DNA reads TGCAGTGCTACTAGCGGGGGGGCTTTGAATACGCAGTATTTT. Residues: CSATSGGALNTQYF.

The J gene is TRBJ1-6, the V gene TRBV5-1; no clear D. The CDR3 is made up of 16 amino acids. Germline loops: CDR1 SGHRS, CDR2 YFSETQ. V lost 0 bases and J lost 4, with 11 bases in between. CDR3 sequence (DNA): TGCGCCAGCAGCTTGGACATTTGGCAATATAATTCACCCCTCCACTTT. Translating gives CASSLDIWQYNSPLHF.

CDR3 DNA: TGTGCCACGCATGGGGCCAGCTACTACGAGCAGTACTTC. It encodes CATHGASYYEQYF. The genes are TRBV10-3 and TRBJ2-7; maybe TRBD1 (5 bases). CDR1 and CDR2 (germline): ENHRY, SYGVKD. This CDR3 spans 13 amino acids. Between the trimmed V and J ends, which lost 10 bases and 3 bases, there was a span of 16 bases.

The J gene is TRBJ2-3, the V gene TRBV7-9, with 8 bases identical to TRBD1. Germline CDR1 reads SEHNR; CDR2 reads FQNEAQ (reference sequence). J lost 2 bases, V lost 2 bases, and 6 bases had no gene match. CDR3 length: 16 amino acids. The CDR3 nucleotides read TGTGCCAGCAGCTTACCCAGACAGGGGCTCACAGATACGCAGTATTTT. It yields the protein CASSLPRQGLTDTQYF.

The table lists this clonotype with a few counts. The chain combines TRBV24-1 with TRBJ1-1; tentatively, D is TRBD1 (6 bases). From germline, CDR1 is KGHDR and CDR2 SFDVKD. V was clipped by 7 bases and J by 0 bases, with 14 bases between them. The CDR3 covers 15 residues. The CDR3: CATRPGGPVNTEAFF. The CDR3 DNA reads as TGTGCCACCAGACCGGGGGGGCCAGTGAACACTGAAGCTTTCTTT.

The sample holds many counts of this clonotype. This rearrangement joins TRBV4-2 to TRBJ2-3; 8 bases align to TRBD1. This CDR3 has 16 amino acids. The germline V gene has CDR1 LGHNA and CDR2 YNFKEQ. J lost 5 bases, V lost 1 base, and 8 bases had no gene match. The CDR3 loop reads CASSQVLGQEGDTQYF. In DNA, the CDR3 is TGTGCCAGCAGCCAAGTATTGGGACAGGAGGGAGATACGCAGTATTTT.

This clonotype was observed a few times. CDR3 sequence: CASSEDPGTHAGQPQHF. As DNA, the CDR3 is TGTGCCAGCAGTGAAGACCCCGGGACCCATGCGGGTCAGCCCCAGCATTTT. The V and J genes are TRBV6-1 and TRBJ1-5; weak D call: TRBD1 (5 bases). The V end lost 1 base, the J end lost 6 bases, and 19 bases lay between the germline ends. The germline CDR1 and CDR2 sequences are MNHNS and SASEGT. There are 17 residues in the CDR3.

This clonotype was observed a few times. The CDR3 region is CSARDQLAGGYNEQFF. As DNA, the CDR3 is TGCAGTGCTAGAGATCAACTAGCGGGGGGCTACAATGAGCAGTTCTTC. The chain uses TRBV20-1 and TRBJ2-1, with 12 bases that match TRBD2. Losses at the gene ends were 0 bases for V and 3 bases for J; bases not matched to a gene: 3. Germline CDR1 is DFQATT and CDR2 is SNEGSKA (reference sequence). The CDR3 covers 16 residues.

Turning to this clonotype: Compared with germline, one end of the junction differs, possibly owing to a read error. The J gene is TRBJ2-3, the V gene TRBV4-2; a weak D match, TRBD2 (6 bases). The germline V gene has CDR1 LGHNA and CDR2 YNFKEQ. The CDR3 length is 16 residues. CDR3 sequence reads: CASSQVLPSGTDTQYF. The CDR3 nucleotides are TGCGCCAGCAGCCAAGTGTTGCCTAGCGGCACAGATACGCAGTATTTT.

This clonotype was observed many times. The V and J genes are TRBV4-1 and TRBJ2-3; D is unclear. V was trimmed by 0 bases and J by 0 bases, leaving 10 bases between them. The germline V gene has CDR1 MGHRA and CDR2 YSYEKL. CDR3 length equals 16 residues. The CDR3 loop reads CASSQDTSESTDTQYF. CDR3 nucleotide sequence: TGCGCCAGCAGCCAAGATACGTCGGAAAGCACAGATACGCAGTATTTT.

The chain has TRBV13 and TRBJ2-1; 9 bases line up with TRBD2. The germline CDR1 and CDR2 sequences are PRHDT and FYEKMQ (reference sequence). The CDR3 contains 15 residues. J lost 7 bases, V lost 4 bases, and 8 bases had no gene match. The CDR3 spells CASSSHSGGANEQFF. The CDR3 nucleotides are TGTGCCAGCAGCTCCCATAGCGGGGGAGCAAATGAGCAGTTCTTC.

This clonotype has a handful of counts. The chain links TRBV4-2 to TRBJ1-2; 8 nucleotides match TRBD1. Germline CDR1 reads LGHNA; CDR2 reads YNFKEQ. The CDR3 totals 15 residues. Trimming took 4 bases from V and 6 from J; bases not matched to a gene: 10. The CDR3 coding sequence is TGTGCCAGCAGCCCAGGACAGGGATCAAGGCATGGCTACACCTTC. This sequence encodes CASSPGQGSRHGYTF.

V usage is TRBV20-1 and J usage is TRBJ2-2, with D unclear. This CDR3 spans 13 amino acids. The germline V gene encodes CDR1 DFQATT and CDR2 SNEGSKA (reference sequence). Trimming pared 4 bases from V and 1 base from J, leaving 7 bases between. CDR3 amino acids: CSAMAVNTGELFF. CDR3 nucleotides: TGCAGTGCTATGGCGGTGAACACCGGGGAGCTGTTTTTT.

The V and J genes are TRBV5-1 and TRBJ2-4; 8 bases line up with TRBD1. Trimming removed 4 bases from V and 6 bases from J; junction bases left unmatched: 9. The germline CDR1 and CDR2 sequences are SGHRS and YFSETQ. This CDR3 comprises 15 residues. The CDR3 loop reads CASSGGTGLLNIQYF. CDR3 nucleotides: TGCGCCAGCAGCGGCGGGACAGGATTACTAAACATTCAGTACTTC. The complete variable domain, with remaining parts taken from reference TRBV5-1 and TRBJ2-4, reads KAGVTQTPRYLIKTRGQQVTLSCSPISGHRSVSWYQQTPGQGLQFLFEYFSETQRNKGNFPGRFSGRQFSNSRSEMNVSTLELGDSALYLCASSGGTGLLNIQYFGAGTRLSVL.